This is a list of T cell receptor beta chains from one sample in a study of cytomegalovirus exposure and HLA in healthy donors. The method was immunoSEQ multiplex PCR; TCRdb's version includes in-frame clones alone and lacks a portion of them. Of hundreds of thousands of clones in the sample, approximately 79% are singletons; the top ten hold roughly 1.9%. Material for sequencing was PBMCs. The origin of the receptors is a male donor in good health and CMV-seronegative. Both conserved end residues are part of each CDR3. Fields, in order: CDR3 protein, CDR3 DNA, J gene, V gene, clone size, CDR3 length, D gene. The D gene is left open where the match is weak. Clone size appears in some rows only: once, few, many, or a class for an expanded clone.

cdr3_aa: CASSQDQTVQETQYF
cdr3_nt: TGCGCCAGCAGCCAAGATCAGACAGTACAAGAGACCCAGTACTTC
j_call: TRBJ2-5
v_call: TRBV4-1
clone_size: once
cdr3_length: 15
d_call: NA

cdr3_aa: CASSPGQSLVYGYTF
cdr3_nt: TGTGCCAGCAGCCCAGGACAGAGTCTAGTCTATGGCTACACCTTC
j_call: TRBJ1-2
v_call: TRBV6-6
clone_size: few
cdr3_length: 15
d_call: NA

cdr3_aa: CASSLWGTGYEKLFF
cdr3_nt: TGTGCCAGCAGCTTATGGGGGACAGGCTATGAAAAACTGTTTTTT
j_call: TRBJ1-4
v_call: TRBV7-9
clone_size: NA
cdr3_length: 15
d_call: TRBD1

cdr3_aa: CASSQNAPTEGASNEKLFF
cdr3_nt: TGCGCCAGCAGCCAGAATGCCCCTACCGAGGGGGCATCTAATGAAAAACTGTTTTTT
j_call: TRBJ1-4
v_call: TRBV4-3
clone_size: NA
cdr3_length: 19
d_call: TRBD1

cdr3_aa: CASSSGDISDFLDTGELFF
cdr3_nt: TGTGCCAGCAGCTCCGGGGACATCTCGGACTTCCTGGACACCGGGGAGCTGTTTTTT
j_call: TRBJ2-2
v_call: TRBV7-2
clone_size: NA
cdr3_length: 19
d_call: NA

cdr3_aa: CASSRTKTAGWGEQYF
cdr3_nt: TGTGCCAGCAGCCGAACCAAGACGGCGGGATGGGGGGAGCAGTACTTC
j_call: TRBJ2-7
v_call: TRBV11-2
clone_size: NA
cdr3_length: 16
d_call: NA

cdr3_aa: CASSFTGIGGELFF
cdr3_nt: TGCGCCAGCAGCTTTACAGGGATCGGCGGGGAGCTGTTTTTT
j_call: TRBJ2-2
v_call: TRBV5-1
clone_size: NA
cdr3_length: 14
d_call: NA

cdr3_aa: CASSPLGPGGVLGEQYF
cdr3_nt: TGTGCCAGCTCACCATTAGGTCCAGGGGGCGTTCTAGGCGAGCAGTACTTC
j_call: TRBJ2-7
v_call: TRBV18
clone_size: NA
cdr3_length: 17
d_call: TRBD1

cdr3_aa: CASSSSSGEQFF
cdr3_nt: TGTGCCAGCAGTTCGTCTAGCGGTGAGCAGTTCTTC
j_call: TRBJ2-1
v_call: TRBV27
clone_size: NA
cdr3_length: 12
d_call: TRBD2

cdr3_aa: CASSLRQGGYEQYF
cdr3_nt: TGTGCCAGCAGTTTACGACAGGGGGGGTACGAGCAGTACTTC
j_call: TRBJ2-7
v_call: TRBV28
clone_size: NA
cdr3_length: 14
d_call: TRBD1

cdr3_aa: CASSLGGSWTNEKLFF
cdr3_nt: TGCGCCAGCAGCTTGGGAGGGTCTTGGACTAATGAAAAACTGTTTTTT
j_call: TRBJ1-4
v_call: TRBV5-1
clone_size: few
cdr3_length: 16
d_call: NA

cdr3_aa: CASSEEAGHTDTQYF
cdr3_nt: TGTGCCAGCAGTGAAGAAGCGGGCCACACAGATACGCAGTATTTT
j_call: TRBJ2-3
v_call: TRBV6-4
clone_size: few
cdr3_length: 15
d_call: NA

cdr3_aa: CASSPRRSGRETQYF
cdr3_nt: TGTGCCAGCAGCCCCCGGCGGAGCGGGAGAGAGACCCAGTACTTC
j_call: TRBJ2-5
v_call: TRBV7-9
clone_size: NA
cdr3_length: 15
d_call: TRBD2

cdr3_aa: CASSLRGPEDYGYTF
cdr3_nt: TGTGCCAGCAGCTTACGTGGGCCGGAGGACTATGGCTACACCTTC
j_call: TRBJ1-2
v_call: TRBV7-3
clone_size: NA
cdr3_length: 15
d_call: NA

cdr3_aa: CASSFLQDPYEQYF
cdr3_nt: TGTGCCAGCAGTTTCTTACAGGACCCCTACGAGCAGTACTTC
j_call: TRBJ2-7
v_call: TRBV28
clone_size: NA
cdr3_length: 14
d_call: NA

cdr3_aa: CASSGTSGGSYEQYF
cdr3_nt: TGTGCCAGCAGCGGGACTAGCGGGGGCTCCTACGAGCAGTACTTC
j_call: TRBJ2-7
v_call: TRBV5-5
clone_size: NA
cdr3_length: 15
d_call: TRBD2

cdr3_aa: CASSLFKTNEKLFF
cdr3_nt: TGTGCCAGCAGCTTATTCAAAACTAATGAAAAACTGTTTTTT
j_call: TRBJ1-4
v_call: TRBV11-2
clone_size: NA
cdr3_length: 14
d_call: NA

cdr3_aa: CASSAGQGAGQETQYF
cdr3_nt: TGTGCCAGCAGCGCGGGACAGGGGGCCGGTCAGGAGACCCAGTACTTC
j_call: TRBJ2-5
v_call: TRBV9
clone_size: NA
cdr3_length: 16
d_call: TRBD1

cdr3_aa: CAWSGASLQETQYF
cdr3_nt: TGTGCCTGGAGTGGGGCCTCCCTCCAAGAGACCCAGTACTTC
j_call: TRBJ2-5
v_call: TRBV30
clone_size: few
cdr3_length: 14
d_call: NA

cdr3_aa: CASSLAPGGGYEQYF
cdr3_nt: TGTGCCAGCAGCTTAGCTCCGGGAGGAGGCTACGAGCAGTACTTC
j_call: TRBJ2-7
v_call: TRBV7-8
clone_size: NA
cdr3_length: 15
d_call: TRBD2

cdr3_aa: CASSPGNQPQHF
cdr3_nt: TGTGCCAGCAGCCCAGGCAATCAGCCCCAGCATTTT
j_call: TRBJ1-5
v_call: TRBV28
clone_size: NA
cdr3_length: 12
d_call: NA

cdr3_aa: CASSLRLWDRLTRAFYEQYF
cdr3_nt: TGTGCCAGCAGTTTACGCCTTTGGGACAGGTTGACCCGCGCTTTCTACGAGCAGTACTTC
j_call: TRBJ2-7
v_call: TRBV28
clone_size: NA
cdr3_length: 20
d_call: TRBD1